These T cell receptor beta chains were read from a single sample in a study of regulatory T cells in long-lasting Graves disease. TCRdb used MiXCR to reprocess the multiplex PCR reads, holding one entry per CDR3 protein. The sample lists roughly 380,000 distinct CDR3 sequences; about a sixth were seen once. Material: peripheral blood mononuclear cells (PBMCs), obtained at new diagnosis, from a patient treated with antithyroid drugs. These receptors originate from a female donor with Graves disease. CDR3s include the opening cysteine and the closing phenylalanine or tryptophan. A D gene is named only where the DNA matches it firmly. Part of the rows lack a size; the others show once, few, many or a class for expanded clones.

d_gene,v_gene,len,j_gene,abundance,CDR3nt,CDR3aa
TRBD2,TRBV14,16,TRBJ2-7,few,TGTGCCAGCAGCCGCCGACTAGCGGGTACCTTCTACGAGCAGTACTTC,CASSRRLAGTFYEQYF
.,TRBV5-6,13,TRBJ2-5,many,TGTGCCAGCAGCTTGAACAGGCTGGAGACCCAGTACTTC,CASSLNRLETQYF
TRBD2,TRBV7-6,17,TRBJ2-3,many,TGTGCCAGCAGCTTAGCCTACCCAGGCGGGGGAAGAGATACGCAGTATTTT,CASSLAYPGGGRDTQYF
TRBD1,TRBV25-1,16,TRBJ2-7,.,TGTGCCAGCAGTGCAAGGGACAGGGCACTGGTCGACGAGCAGTACTTC,CASSARDRALVDEQYF
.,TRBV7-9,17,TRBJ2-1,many,TGTGCCAGCAGACCGTACCTTAGCGGAACCTCCTACAATGAGCAGTTCTTC,CASRPYLSGTSYNEQFF
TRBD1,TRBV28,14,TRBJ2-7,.,TGTGCCAGCAGTAAGGGACAGGGAACCTACGAGCAGTACTTC,CASSKGQGTYEQYF
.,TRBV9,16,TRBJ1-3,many,TGTGCCAGCAGCGTAGACGGGGGGGCGGATAGTAACACCATATATTTT,CASSVDGGADSNTIYF
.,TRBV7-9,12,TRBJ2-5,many,TGTGCCAGCAGCTTAAATCGGGGTATCCAGTACTTC,CASSLNRGIQYF
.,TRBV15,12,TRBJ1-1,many,TGTGCCACCAGCTGGAGGAACACTGAAGCTTTCTTT,CATSWRNTEAFF
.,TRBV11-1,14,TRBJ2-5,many,TGTGCCAGCAGCGGGGGGACACACCAAGAGACCCAGTACTTC,CASSGGTHQETQYF
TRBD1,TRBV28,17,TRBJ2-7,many,TGTGCCAGCAGTCCACCCACCGGGACAGCCGGGACCTACGAGCAGTACTTC,CASSPPTGTAGTYEQYF
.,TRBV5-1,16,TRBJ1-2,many,TGCGCCAGCAGCCCGAGCGGTCAGGGTACCTTTCATGGCTACACCTTC,CASSPSGQGTFHGYTF
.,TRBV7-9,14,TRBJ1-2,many,TGTGCCAGCAGCATACGGCAGGGGCGGCGAGGCTACACCTTC,CASSIRQGRRGYTF
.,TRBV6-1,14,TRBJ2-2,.,TGTGCCAGCAGTGGGCAGGGAACGGTCGGGGAGCTGTTTTTT,CASSGQGTVGELFF
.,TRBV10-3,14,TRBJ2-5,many,TGTGCCATCAGTGAGTCCTGGACAGAAGAGACCCAGTACTTC,CAISESWTEETQYF
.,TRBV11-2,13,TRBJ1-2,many,TGTGCCAGCAGCTTGCAAAGAAACTATGGCTACACCTTC,CASSLQRNYGYTF
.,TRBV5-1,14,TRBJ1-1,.,TGCGCCAGCAGCTTACAGGGAAAGAACACTGAAGCTTTCTTT,CASSLQGKNTEAFF
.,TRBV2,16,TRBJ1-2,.,TGTGCCAGCAGGGCAGGGCTTCGAGGGACACTCTATGGCTACACCTTC,CASRAGLRGTLYGYTF
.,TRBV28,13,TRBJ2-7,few,TGTGCCAGCGGGGGGCTAGCGGATTACGAGCAGTACTTC,CASGGLADYEQYF
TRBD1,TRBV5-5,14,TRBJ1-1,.,TGTGCCAGCAGCTGTGACAGGGACAACACTGAAGCTTTCTTT,CASSCDRDNTEAFF
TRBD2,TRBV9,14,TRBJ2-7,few,TGTGCCAGCAGCGGGAAACTAGCGGGAAGCGAGCAGTACTTC,CASSGKLAGSEQYF
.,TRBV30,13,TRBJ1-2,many,TGTGCCTGGAGTGCAGGGCTACGCTATGGCTACACCTTC,CAWSAGLRYGYTF
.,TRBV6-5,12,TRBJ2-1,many,TGTGCCAGCAGTTTAGGACGGCCCGAGCAGTTCTTC,CASSLGRPEQFF
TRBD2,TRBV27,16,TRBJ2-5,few,TGTGCCAGCAGTTTAGGATGGCGGGAGATACAAGAGACCCAGTACTTC,CASSLGWREIQETQYF
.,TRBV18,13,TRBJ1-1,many,TGTGCCAGCTCACCAGGTATAGTCGATGAAGCTTTCTTT,CASSPGIVDEAFF
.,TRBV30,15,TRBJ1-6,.,TGTGCCTGGAGATTTGTGAGACCAACAGGTTCACCCCTCCACTTT,CAWRFVRPTGSPLHF
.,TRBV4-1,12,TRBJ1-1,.,TGCGCCAGCAGCCAGCCATGGACTGAAGCTTTCTTT,CASSQPWTEAFF
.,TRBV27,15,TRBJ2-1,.,TGTGCCAGCCAACCAGGACAGCGAACCTACAATGAGCAGTTCTTC,CASQPGQRTYNEQFF
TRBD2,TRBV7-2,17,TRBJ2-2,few,TGTGCCAGCAGCTTATTTGGGACTAGCGTATTATCCGGGGAGCTGTTTTTT,CASSLFGTSVLSGELFF
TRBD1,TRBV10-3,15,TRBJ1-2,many,TGTGCCATCAGTGAGCAGACAGGGACTATCGATGGCTACACCTTC,CAISEQTGTIDGYTF
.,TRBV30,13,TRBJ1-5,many,TGTGCCTGGAGTGATAATAGCAATCAGCCCCAGCATTTT,CAWSDNSNQPQHF
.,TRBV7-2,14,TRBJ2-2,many,TGTGCCAGCAGCTCTTACACAAACACCGGGGAGCTGTTTTTT,CASSSYTNTGELFF
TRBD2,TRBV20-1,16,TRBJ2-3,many,TGCAGTGCTAGAGGTGGACTAGCGTTAGGCACAGATACGCAGTATTTT,CSARGGLALGTDTQYF
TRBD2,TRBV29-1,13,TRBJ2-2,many,TGCAGCTCCAGCGGGAGCGAGACCGGGGAGCTGTTTTTT,CSSSGSETGELFF
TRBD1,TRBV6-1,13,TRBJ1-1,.,TGTGCCAGCAGAGATGGACAGGGACTGGTAGCTTTCTTT,CASRDGQGLVAFF
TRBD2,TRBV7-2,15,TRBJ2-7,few,TGTGCCAGCAGCCCCTTTCAACTAGCGGGCCACGAGCAGTACTTC,CASSPFQLAGHEQYF
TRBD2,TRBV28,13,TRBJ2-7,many,TGTGCCAGCAGCTCGGTGGGGGGGTTTGAGCAGTACTTC,CASSSVGGFEQYF
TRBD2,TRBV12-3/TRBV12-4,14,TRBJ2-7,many,TGTGCCAGCCTAGCGGGGGGGACCTCCTACGAGCAGTACTTC,CASLAGGTSYEQYF
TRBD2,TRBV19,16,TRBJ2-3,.,TGTGCCAGTAGGGGACTAGCGGGCCTGAGGGCAGATACGCAGTATTTT,CASRGLAGLRADTQYF
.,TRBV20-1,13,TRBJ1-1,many,TGCAGTGCTAGAGGGTGGGGCCACACTGAAGCTTTCTTT,CSARGWGHTEAFF
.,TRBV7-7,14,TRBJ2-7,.,TGTGCCAGCAGCTTAGAGGTGAACTCCTACGAGCAGTACTTC,CASSLEVNSYEQYF
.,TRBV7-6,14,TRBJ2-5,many,TGTGCCAGCAGCTTATCCCCTAGCCCAGAGACCCAGTACTTC,CASSLSPSPETQYF
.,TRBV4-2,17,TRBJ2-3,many,TGTGCCAGCAGCCAAGATCGGACGTCAGAGGTCCCAGATACGCAGTATTTT,CASSQDRTSEVPDTQYF
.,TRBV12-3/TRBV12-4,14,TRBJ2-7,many,TGTGCCAGCAGTTTAAAGGGTTTCTCCTACGAGCAGTACTTC,CASSLKGFSYEQYF
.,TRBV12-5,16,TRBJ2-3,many,TGTGCTAGTGGTTCAAACCTTGGTACTAGCACAGATACGCAGTATTTT,CASGSNLGTSTDTQYF
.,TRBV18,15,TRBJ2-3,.,TGTGCCAGCTCACCTCCCAATCCAAGCACAGATACGCAGTATTTT,CASSPPNPSTDTQYF
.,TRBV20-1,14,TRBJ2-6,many,TGCAGCGCCTACAGGGTGGATGAAGCCAACGTCCTGACTTTC,CSAYRVDEANVLTF
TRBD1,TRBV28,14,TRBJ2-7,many,TGTGCCAGCAGTCGCATACAGGGGTCGGACGAGCAGTACTTC,CASSRIQGSDEQYF
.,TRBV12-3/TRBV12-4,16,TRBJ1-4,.,TGTGCCAGCAGTTTAGGACCTTCCTCAACTAATGAAAAACTGTTTTTT,CASSLGPSSTNEKLFF
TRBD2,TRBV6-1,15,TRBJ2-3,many,TGTGCCAGCAGTGAAAGGGCTAGCGGGAAAGATACGCAGTATTTT,CASSERASGKDTQYF
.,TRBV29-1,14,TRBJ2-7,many,TGCAGCGTTCTAGCAGGACAGCAAGATTACGAGCAGTACTTC,CSVLAGQQDYEQYF